Below, 21 T cell receptor beta chains from the same sample are listed, as sequenced in a study of T-cell reconstitution after alpha-beta-depleted transplantation in children. Preparation of the TCRbeta library involved a method that used unique molecular identifiers. TCRdb processed the PCR reads anew with MiXCR; each CDR3 protein has one entry. Here the sample spans 500,000 to 650,000 distinct CDR3 sequences, 10% to 15% being singletons. The sequences come from PBMCs, mostly from graft donor cells, collected 360 days after TCRalphabeta/CD19-depleted stem cell transplant. All receptors derive from a male patient younger than 18 who had a stem cell transplant for acute myeloid leukemia, so the T cells may come from the graft donor.

This clonotype was counted between two and nine times. This sequence joins TRBV12-3 or TRBV12-4 and TRBJ2-5, with TRBD1 matching over 9 bases. CDR3 length: 17 residues. The junction had 9 bases not matched to a gene; V was cut back by 3 bases and J by 1 base. Here the CDR3 DNA reads TGTGCCAGCAGTTTGCGGACAGGGGAGGCCACCCAAGAGACCCAGTACTTC. Its translation is CASSLRTGEATQETQYF.

This chain joins TRBV3-1 and TRBJ2-1; D ambiguous. The CDR3 sequence is 15 residues long. V dropped 2 bases and J dropped 8 bases, with 16 bases sitting between them. Germline CDR1 is LGHDT and CDR2 is YNNKEL (reference sequence). In nucleotides, the CDR3 is TGTGCCAGCAGCCAAAGGGTTGTAAGGACGGATGAGCAGTTCTTC. It is translated as CASSQRVVRTDEQFF.

V is TRBV24-1 and J is TRBJ2-1, with 7 bases that match TRBD2. V was pared by 1 base and J by 7 bases, with 9 bases of the junction left unmatched. The CDR3 is 16 residues long. Germline V lookup: CDR1 KGHDR, CDR2 SFDVKD. The CDR3 loop is CATSDFSSGNGNEQFF. CDR3 nucleotide sequence: TGTGCCACCAGTGATTTTTCAAGCGGGAATGGTAATGAGCAGTTCTTC.

This sequence joins TRBV20-1 and TRBJ2-7; D is possibly TRBD1 (5 bases). Germline-derived CDR1 and CDR2 are DFQATT and SNEGSKA (reference sequence). The CDR3 runs 15 residues. V was clipped by 3 bases and J by 2 bases, with 17 bases between them. Written as DNA, the CDR3 is TGCAGTGCTAGTTCGGCAGGGCTCCTTCCCTACGAGCAGTACTTC. It encodes CSASSAGLLPYEQYF.

This clonotype was observed a handful of times. This chain uses TRBV18 with TRBJ2-1; 8 nucleotides line up with TRBD2. Germline-derived CDR1 and CDR2 are KGHSH and LQKENI. CDR3 length equals 16 residues. V shed 2 bases and J 1 base; nucleotides not matched to a gene: 4. This chain's CDR3 is CASSPYSGASYNEQFF. CDR3 in DNA: TGTGCCAGCTCACCATATAGCGGGGCTTCCTACAATGAGCAGTTCTTC.

In nucleotides, the CDR3 is TGTGCCAGCAGCCTGGCGGCAGGGGGGGGACAAGAGACCCAGTACTTC. Translation: CASSLAAGGGQETQYF. The chain combines TRBV7-3 with TRBJ2-5; D possibly uses TRBD1 or TRBD2 (7 bases each). Germline assignment: CDR1 SGHTA and CDR2 FQGTGA. The CDR3 has 16 residues. Trimming pared 5 bases from V and 2 bases from J, leaving 18 bases between.

This clonotype was recorded at least ten times. This chain links TRBV6-2 or TRBV6-3 with TRBJ2-7; D is unclear. The ends were cut back, 1 base at V and 0 bases at J, with 1 base in the middle. CDR1 is MNHEY, CDR2 SVGEGT, per germline. This CDR3 has 12 residues. The CDR3 region has the DNA TGTGCCAGCAGTTACTTCTCCTACGAGCAGTACTTC. Its protein is CASSYFSYEQYF.

The chain is built from TRBV5-1 and TRBJ2-1; 7 bases are a match to TRBD1. This CDR3 spans 15 amino acids. CDR1 is SGHRS, CDR2 YFSETQ, per germline. The trim removed 3 bases at V and 6 bases at J, leaving 9 bases unmatched. As DNA, the CDR3 is TGCGCCAGCAGCTCTTACAGGGGTTCCCTCAATGAGCAGTTCTTC. It is translated as CASSSYRGSLNEQFF.

This chain joins TRBV5-1 and TRBJ2-7, with a weak D call TRBD1 (6 bases). The CDR3 extends over 12 amino acids. V was cut by 0 bases and J by 6 bases, with 7 bases left in between. Germline loops: CDR1 SGHRS, CDR2 YFSETQ. CDR3 loop: CASSLDRVEQYF. For the CDR3, the DNA is TGCGCCAGCAGCTTGGACAGGGTCGAGCAGTACTTC. The full variable domain, its missing parts supplied by reference TRBV5-1 and TRBJ2-7, is KAGVTQTPRYLIKTRGQQVTLSCSPISGHRSVSWYQQTPGQGLQFLFEYFSETQRNKGNFPGRFSGRQFSNSRSEMNVSTLELGDSALYLCASSLDRVEQYFGPGTRLTVT.

J is TRBJ2-7 and V is TRBV7-2, with a tentative D call TRBD2 (6 bases). The CDR3 covers 15 residues. Germline CDR1 reads SGHTA; CDR2 reads FQGNSA. Trimming cost V 4 bases and J 7 bases, with 20 bases left between them. The CDR3 DNA is TGTGCCAGCAGCTCTCGTCGGGGGTCCCCTCGAGAGCAGTACTTC. Amino acid sequence: CASSSRRGSPREQYF.

The genes are TRBV20-1 and TRBJ2-2, with 9 nucleotides matching TRBD2. Per germline, CDR1 DFQATT and CDR2 SNEGSKA (reference sequence). CDR3 size: 14 residues. V shed 5 bases, J shed 6 bases, and the junction held 7 bases outside the gene matches. CDR3 sequence reads: CSARLAGWSGELFF. The CDR3 DNA sequence: TGCAGTGCTCGGCTAGCGGGATGGTCCGGGGAGCTGTTTTTT.

The sample holds a few counts of this clonotype. V gene TRBV28 combines with J gene TRBJ2-7, with unresolved D. This CDR3 has 16 amino acids. In germline, CDR1 is MDHEN, CDR2 SYDVKM. V lost 7 bases and J 2 bases, leaving 21 bases between the germline ends. CDR3 sequence reads: CASNIRNSPHPYEQYF. The DNA of the CDR3 is TGTGCCAGCAATATCCGCAATAGCCCTCACCCCTACGAGCAGTACTTC.

This clonotype was found many times. One junction end disagrees with the germline gene, perhaps due to a read error. The chain joins TRBV5-1 to TRBJ2-7; D could derive from TRBD1 or TRBD2 (5 bases each). CDR3 length: 15 amino acids. In germline, CDR1 is SGHRS, CDR2 YFSETQ. The CDR3 loop is CASSLAPGSSYEQYF. CDR3 nucleotide sequence: TGTGCCAGCAGCTTAGCCCCAGGGAGCTCCTACGAGCAGTACTTC.

The J gene is TRBJ2-5, the V gene TRBV20-1; unclear D gene. The germline CDR1 and CDR2 sequences are DFQATT and SNEGSKA (reference sequence). Trimming cost V 5 bases and J 1 base, with 8 bases left between them. The CDR3 contains 12 residues. This CDR3 reads CSALGTQETQYF. The CDR3 region has the DNA TGCAGTGCTCTGGGTACCCAAGAGACCCAGTACTTC.

J is TRBJ2-5 and V is TRBV7-8; tentatively, D is TRBD1 or TRBD2 (5 bases each). The CDR3 is 14 amino acids. CDR1 is SGHVS, CDR2 FQNEAQ, per germline. The V gene lost 5 bases and the J gene lost 4 bases, with 14 bases spanning the gap. The CDR3 DNA is TGTGCCAGCAGCCCCTATGGGGGACCAGAGACCCAGTACTTC. Protein sequence: CASSPYGGPETQYF.

The gene calls are TRBV27 and TRBJ1-1; D may be TRBD1 (6 bases). Trimming removed 0 bases at V and 6 bases at J, with 14 bases between. The CDR3 runs to 15 residues. From germline, CDR1 is MNHEY and CDR2 SMNVEV (reference sequence). The chain's CDR3 is CASSLSRWGPAEAFF. The DNA for the CDR3 is TGTGCCAGCAGTTTATCCCGTTGGGGGCCGGCTGAAGCTTTCTTT.

This clonotype was recorded at least ten times. The chain is built from TRBV6-5 and TRBJ2-2; perhaps TRBD2 as D (5 bases). CDR1 and CDR2 from the germline V gene are MNHEY and SVGAGI. Trimming took 4 bases from V and 4 from J, leaving 10 bases between them. The CDR3 loop spans 14 amino acids. DNA of the CDR3: TGTGCCAGCAGTTTCGGGGAAGCCACCGGGGAGCTGTTTTTT. Protein product: CASSFGEATGELFF.

This clonotype showed up many times. The chain couples TRBV28 to TRBJ2-7, with TRBD2 identical over 8 bases. V trimming: 5 bases; J trimming: 3 bases; junction bases outside the gene matches: 6. There are 14 residues in the CDR3. CDR1 is MDHEN, CDR2 SYDVKM, per germline. Here the CDR3 reads CASSLSGTIYEQYF. CDR3 DNA: TGTGCCAGCAGTCTTAGCGGGACCATCTACGAGCAGTACTTC.

The sample holds a few counts of this clonotype. V and J are TRBV5-5 and TRBJ2-7; TRBD1 matches at 11 bases. The CDR3 sequence is 14 residues long. Germline values: CDR1 SGHKS, CDR2 YYEKEE (reference sequence). J gave up 6 bases and V 4 bases, and 6 bases lay outside the gene matches. The CDR3: CASSRTGTGGEQYF. The CDR3 nucleotides read TGTGCCAGCAGCCGAACCGGGACAGGGGGCGAGCAGTACTTC.

The table lists this clonotype with many counts. This chain connects TRBV24-1 to TRBJ2-2, with TRBD1 matching 9 bases. The junction had 8 bases not matched to a gene; V was cut back by 4 bases and J by 6 bases. This CDR3 has 16 amino acids. Germline V lookup: CDR1 KGHDR, CDR2 SFDVKD. CDR3 sequence reads: CATSDPTGGAAGELFF. The CDR3 coding sequence is TGTGCCACCAGTGACCCGACAGGGGGGGCCGCCGGGGAGCTGTTTTTT.

This clonotype was counted at least ten times. The genes are TRBV29-1 and TRBJ2-5; weak D call: TRBD2 (6 bases). This CDR3 region has 13 residues. V gave up 7 bases and J gave up 5 bases, with 17 bases separating them. Germline assignment: CDR1 SQVTM and CDR2 ANQGSEA. Here the CDR3 reads CSALGGRIETQYF. The CDR3 nucleotides read TGCAGCGCCCTAGGAGGGAGAATTGAGACCCAGTACTTC.